These T cell receptor beta chains were read from a single sample in a study of blood T cell repertoires in COVID-19. This table comes from immunoSEQ multiplex PCR, and its TCRdb copy is limited to in-frame clones, with some not included. The data show roughly 200,000 clones, over 75% seen once. The material sequenced was peripheral blood. These receptors came from a man aged 80 or over with acute or convalescent COVID-19. Each CDR3 is given with its conserved first and last residue. A D gene is named only where the DNA matches it firmly. Expanded clones are given a class, and other clones once, few, many or no size at all.

j_gene: TRBJ2-5
v_gene: TRBV28
abundance: -
d_gene: -
CDR3aa: CASSLPVKETQYF
CDR3nt: TGTGCCAGCAGTTTACCAGTGAAAGAGACCCAGTACTTC

j_gene: TRBJ2-5
v_gene: TRBV6-5
abundance: -
d_gene: TRBD1
CDR3aa: CASSYSFGTGETQYF
CDR3nt: TGTGCCAGCAGTTACTCTTTCGGGACAGGAGAGACCCAGTACTTC

j_gene: TRBJ2-1
v_gene: TRBV7-9
abundance: -
d_gene: TRBD2
CDR3aa: CASATGTSGRFRQNEQFF
CDR3nt: TGTGCCAGCGCAACCGGGACTAGCGGGAGGTTCAGGCAAAATGAGCAGTTCTTC

j_gene: TRBJ2-2
v_gene: TRBV19
abundance: -
d_gene: TRBD1
CDR3aa: CASNVRGQTGELFF
CDR3nt: TGTGCCAGTAATGTCAGGGGGCAAACCGGGGAGCTGTTTTTT

j_gene: TRBJ1-2
v_gene: TRBV28
abundance: -
d_gene: -
CDR3aa: CASRTAPNGYTF
CDR3nt: TGTGCCAGCAGGACTGCGCCGAACGGCTACACCTTC

j_gene: TRBJ1-2
v_gene: TRBV24-1
abundance: -
d_gene: -
CDR3aa: CATSLPHGGYTF
CDR3nt: TGTGCCACCAGTCTCCCCCATGGCGGCTACACCTTC

j_gene: TRBJ1-1
v_gene: TRBV7-9
abundance: -
d_gene: TRBD1
CDR3aa: CASSPATQGFTEAFF
CDR3nt: TGTGCCAGCAGCCCAGCCACACAGGGGTTCACTGAAGCTTTCTTT

j_gene: TRBJ1-5
v_gene: TRBV4-2
abundance: -
d_gene: -
CDR3aa: CASSPEPGYGPQHF
CDR3nt: TGTGCCAGCAGCCCCGAGCCGGGGTACGGGCCCCAGCATTTT

j_gene: TRBJ2-5
v_gene: TRBV18
abundance: -
d_gene: TRBD2
CDR3aa: CASSPLAGAQETQYF
CDR3nt: TGTGCCAGCTCACCATTAGCGGGGGCCCAAGAGACCCAGTACTTC

j_gene: TRBJ2-7
v_gene: TRBV19
abundance: -
d_gene: TRBD2
CDR3aa: CASSMGGTSAAYEQYF
CDR3nt: TGTGCCAGTAGTATGGGGGGGACGAGCGCGGCCTACGAGCAGTACTTC

j_gene: TRBJ1-4
v_gene: TRBV5-6
abundance: -
d_gene: TRBD1
CDR3aa: CASSLRTGLNEKLFF
CDR3nt: TGTGCCAGCAGCCTCCGGACAGGCCTGAATGAAAAACTGTTTTTT

j_gene: TRBJ1-6
v_gene: TRBV27
abundance: -
d_gene: -
CDR3aa: CASSSIDRVNSPLHF
CDR3nt: TGTGCCAGCAGTTCTATCGACAGAGTCAATTCACCCCTCCACTTT

j_gene: TRBJ1-4
v_gene: TRBV5-1
abundance: -
d_gene: -
CDR3aa: CASSLGWQAEKLFF
CDR3nt: TGCGCCAGCAGCTTAGGTTGGCAGGCTGAAAAACTGTTTTTT

j_gene: TRBJ2-2
v_gene: TRBV20-1
abundance: -
d_gene: TRBD2
CDR3aa: CSASSLAGIGELFF
CDR3nt: TGCAGTGCTAGTTCCCTAGCGGGAATCGGGGAGCTGTTTTTT

j_gene: TRBJ1-6
v_gene: TRBV25-1
abundance: -
d_gene: TRBD1
CDR3aa: CASSDTGDSPLHF
CDR3nt: TGTGCCAGCAGTGATACAGGGGACTCACCCCTCCACTTT

j_gene: TRBJ2-5
v_gene: TRBV28
abundance: -
d_gene: -
CDR3aa: CASSLGRARTQYF
CDR3nt: TGTGCCAGCAGTTTAGGGCGGGCCCGGACCCAGTACTTC

j_gene: TRBJ2-5
v_gene: TRBV12-3/TRBV12-4
abundance: -
d_gene: TRBD1
CDR3aa: CASRKTGVETQYF
CDR3nt: TGTGCCAGCAGAAAGACAGGGGTAGAGACCCAGTACTTC

j_gene: TRBJ2-2
v_gene: TRBV7-2
abundance: -
d_gene: TRBD2
CDR3aa: CASSRTSGINTGELFF
CDR3nt: TGTGCCAGCAGCAGGACTAGCGGGATCAATACCGGGGAGCTGTTTTTT

j_gene: TRBJ2-3
v_gene: TRBV10-3
abundance: -
d_gene: TRBD1
CDR3aa: CATRQGAGTDTQYF
CDR3nt: TGTGCCACCCGACAGGGGGCCGGTACAGATACGCAGTATTTT

j_gene: TRBJ2-7
v_gene: TRBV5-1
abundance: -
d_gene: TRBD2
CDR3aa: CASTRTSGWGEQYF
CDR3nt: TGCGCCAGCACCAGGACTAGCGGTTGGGGCGAGCAGTACTTC

j_gene: TRBJ1-5
v_gene: TRBV18
abundance: -
d_gene: -
CDR3aa: CASSPGQGISNQPQHF
CDR3nt: TGTGCCAGCTCACCCGGTCAGGGGATTAGCAATCAGCCCCAGCATTTT

j_gene: TRBJ2-1
v_gene: TRBV7-7
abundance: once
d_gene: -
CDR3aa: CASSRTAGTLYNEQFF
CDR3nt: TGTGCTAGCAGCCGAACCGCCGGGACTTTATACAATGAGCAGTTCTTC

j_gene: TRBJ1-5
v_gene: TRBV7-9
abundance: -
d_gene: -
CDR3aa: CASSQTGYNQPQHF
CDR3nt: TGTGCCAGCAGTCAAACAGGGTACAATCAGCCCCAGCATTTT

j_gene: TRBJ2-4
v_gene: TRBV6-1
abundance: -
d_gene: -
CDR3aa: CASSELSQVKNIQYF
CDR3nt: TGTGCCAGCAGTGAATTAAGTCAGGTCAAAAACATTCAGTACTTC

j_gene: TRBJ2-7
v_gene: TRBV6-5
abundance: -
d_gene: TRBD2
CDR3aa: CASSYYQTSGRGEQYF
CDR3nt: TGTGCCAGCAGTTACTACCAGACTAGCGGGAGGGGCGAGCAGTACTTC

j_gene: TRBJ1-2
v_gene: TRBV18
abundance: -
d_gene: -
CDR3aa: CASSPPQASNYGYTF
CDR3nt: TGTGCCAGCTCACCACCCCAGGCCTCTAACTATGGCTACACCTTC

j_gene: TRBJ2-1
v_gene: TRBV19
abundance: -
d_gene: -
CDR3aa: CASQLSGSSYNEQFF
CDR3nt: TGTGCCAGTCAACTTAGCGGTAGCTCCTACAATGAGCAGTTCTTC

j_gene: TRBJ1-6
v_gene: TRBV6-5
abundance: -
d_gene: TRBD1
CDR3aa: CASSRGGSNSPLHF
CDR3nt: TGTGCCAGCAGCAGAGGGGGCAGTAATTCACCCCTCCACTTT

j_gene: TRBJ2-6
v_gene: TRBV7-2
abundance: -
d_gene: -
CDR3aa: CASARRSGANVLTF
CDR3nt: TGTGCCAGCGCGCGGCGCTCTGGGGCCAACGTCCTGACTTTC

j_gene: TRBJ1-1
v_gene: TRBV19
abundance: once
d_gene: -
CDR3aa: CASSPRADRQNTEAFF
CDR3nt: TGTGCCAGTAGTCCCCGGGCAGACAGACAGAACACTGAAGCTTTCTTT

j_gene: TRBJ1-3
v_gene: TRBV4-1
abundance: -
d_gene: TRBD1
CDR3aa: CASSPSNRGFANTIYF
CDR3nt: TGCGCCAGCAGCCCTTCCAACAGGGGTTTTGCAAACACCATATATTTT

j_gene: TRBJ1-3
v_gene: TRBV5-1
abundance: -
d_gene: -
CDR3aa: CASSPDRNTIYF
CDR3nt: TGCGCCAGCAGCCCTGACAGAAACACCATATATTTT

j_gene: TRBJ2-1
v_gene: TRBV3-1/TRBV3-2
abundance: -
d_gene: TRBD2
CDR3aa: CASSQDPLSWLAGGDEQFF
CDR3nt: TGTGCCAGCAGCCAAGACCCCCTGTCTTGGCTAGCGGGAGGGGATGAGCAGTTCTTC

j_gene: TRBJ2-1
v_gene: TRBV9
abundance: -
d_gene: -
CDR3aa: CASSVDSGLRDEQFF
CDR3nt: TGTGCCAGCAGCGTAGACTCTGGACTTCGCGATGAGCAGTTCTTC

j_gene: TRBJ2-1
v_gene: TRBV11-3
abundance: few
d_gene: -
CDR3aa: CASSLVENNEQFF
CDR3nt: TGTGCCAGCAGCTTAGTAGAAAACAATGAGCAGTTCTTC

j_gene: TRBJ2-3
v_gene: TRBV3-1/TRBV3-2
abundance: -
d_gene: TRBD2
CDR3aa: CASSPTPSGSTDTQYF
CDR3nt: TGTGCCAGCAGCCCGACCCCTAGCGGGAGCACAGATACGCAGTATTTT

j_gene: TRBJ2-5
v_gene: TRBV7-2
abundance: -
d_gene: TRBD2
CDR3aa: CASSQDGLAGASTQYF
CDR3nt: TGTGCCAGCAGCCAAGATGGGCTAGCGGGGGCCAGTACCCAGTACTTC

j_gene: TRBJ2-1
v_gene: TRBV18
abundance: -
d_gene: TRBD2
CDR3aa: CASSPRLAGREGNEQFF
CDR3nt: TGTGCCAGCTCACCAAGACTAGCGGGTAGGGAGGGGAATGAGCAGTTCTTC

j_gene: TRBJ2-5
v_gene: TRBV6-4
abundance: -
d_gene: -
CDR3aa: CASSAAEQETQYF
CDR3nt: TGTGCCAGCAGTGCAGCGGAGCAAGAGACCCAGTACTTC

j_gene: TRBJ2-2
v_gene: TRBV18
abundance: -
d_gene: -
CDR3aa: CASSPPVWGAGELFF
CDR3nt: TGTGCCAGCTCACCACCGGTATGGGGAGCCGGGGAGCTGTTTTTT

j_gene: TRBJ2-5
v_gene: TRBV7-2
abundance: -
d_gene: TRBD2
CDR3aa: CASSLELGAGVETQYF
CDR3nt: TGTGCCAGCAGCTTAGAATTGGGCGCGGGGGTCGAGACCCAGTACTTC

j_gene: TRBJ1-4
v_gene: TRBV7-9
abundance: once
d_gene: -
CDR3aa: CASSLRMEKLFF
CDR3nt: TGTGCCAGCAGCCTAAGAATGGAAAAACTGTTTTTT

j_gene: TRBJ2-1
v_gene: TRBV18
abundance: -
d_gene: -
CDR3aa: CASSPYVSDNEQFF
CDR3nt: TGTGCCAGCTCACCGTACGTCAGTGACAATGAGCAGTTCTTC

j_gene: TRBJ2-2
v_gene: TRBV24-1
abundance: -
d_gene: TRBD2
CDR3aa: CATSESIAGKAGELFF
CDR3nt: TGTGCCACCAGTGAGAGCATAGCGGGAAAAGCCGGGGAGCTGTTTTTT

j_gene: TRBJ2-3
v_gene: TRBV7-8
abundance: -
d_gene: -
CDR3aa: CASESSGTDTQYF
CDR3nt: TGTGCCAGCGAGAGCTCTGGCACAGATACGCAGTATTTT

j_gene: TRBJ2-1
v_gene: TRBV7-9
abundance: -
d_gene: TRBD1
CDR3aa: CASSLTGENEQFF
CDR3nt: TGTGCCAGCAGCTTAACAGGGGAGAATGAGCAGTTCTTC

j_gene: TRBJ2-7
v_gene: TRBV11-2
abundance: -
d_gene: TRBD1
CDR3aa: CASSLDWDRTTGAGEQYF
CDR3nt: TGTGCCAGCAGCTTAGACTGGGATCGGACGACAGGGGCGGGAGAGCAGTACTTC

j_gene: TRBJ1-4
v_gene: TRBV18
abundance: -
d_gene: -
CDR3aa: CASSPPGAGNEKLFF
CDR3nt: TGTGCCAGCTCACCACCGGGGGCAGGAAATGAAAAACTGTTTTTT